This TCR beta chain was captured by sequencing in a study of regulatory T cells in long-lasting Graves disease. Study findings and constraints: Accuracy was possibly reduced by small sample size. A greater number of public clonotypes (around 2,700) was shared by persistent patients than by new patients (about 960). Thyroid tissue went unstudied; only peripheral blood was examined. Gene preferences differed: TRBV28, TRBJ1-2, TRBJ2-5 in persistent cases.

TCR beta libraries were built with iRepertoire HTBI primers and Arm-PCR of CDR3 regions. From the multiplex PCR reads, TCRdb called clonotypes with MiXCR, one entry per CDR3 protein. The sample yields a few hundred thousand distinct CDR3 sequences, around a fifth seen once. Remarks on this clonotype: Its specificity is not known.

The V end lost 3 bases, the J end lost 5 bases, and 11 bases lay between the germline ends. The CDR3 is 13 amino acids. Germline V CDR1 and CDR2: SGDLS, YYNGEE. Stated time point: persistent/refractory GD, antithyroid drugs over 5 years with positive TRAb. PBMC RNA served as the TCR library source. Sample: peripheral blood mononuclear cells (PBMCs), taken when the disease was refractory, from a patient treated with antithyroid drugs. The sequence was obtained from a female donor with Graves disease. The chain combines TRBV9 with TRBJ2-5; D ambiguous. CDR3 residues: CASSATTRETQYF. As DNA, the CDR3 is TGTGCCAGCAGCGCTACTACTCGGGAGACCCAGTACTTC.